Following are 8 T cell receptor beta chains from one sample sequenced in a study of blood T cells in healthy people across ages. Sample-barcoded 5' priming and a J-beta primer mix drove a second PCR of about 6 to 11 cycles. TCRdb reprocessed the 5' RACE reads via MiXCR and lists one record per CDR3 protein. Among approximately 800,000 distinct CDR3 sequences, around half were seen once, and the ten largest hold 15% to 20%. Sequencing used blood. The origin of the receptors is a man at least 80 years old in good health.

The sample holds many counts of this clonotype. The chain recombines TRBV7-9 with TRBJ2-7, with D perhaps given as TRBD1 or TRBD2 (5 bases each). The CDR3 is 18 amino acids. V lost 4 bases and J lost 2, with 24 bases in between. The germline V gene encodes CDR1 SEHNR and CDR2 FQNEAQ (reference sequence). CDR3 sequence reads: CASSSTSRRGLGAYEQYF. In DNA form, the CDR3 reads TGTGCCAGCAGCTCCACCTCCCGAAGGGGTTTGGGGGCCTACGAGCAGTACTTC.

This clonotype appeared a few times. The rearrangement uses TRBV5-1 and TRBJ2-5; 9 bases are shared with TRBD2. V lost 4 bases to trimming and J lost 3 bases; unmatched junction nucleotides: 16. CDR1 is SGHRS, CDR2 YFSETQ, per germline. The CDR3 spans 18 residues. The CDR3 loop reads CASSAEGATSGVKETQYF. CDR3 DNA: TGCGCCAGCAGCGCCGAGGGGGCGACTAGCGGAGTAAAAGAGACCCAGTACTTC.

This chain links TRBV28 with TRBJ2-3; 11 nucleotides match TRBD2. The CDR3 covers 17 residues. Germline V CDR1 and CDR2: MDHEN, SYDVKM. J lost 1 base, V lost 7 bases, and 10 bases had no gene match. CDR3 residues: CASTQAGLAGRTDTQYF. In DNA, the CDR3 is TGTGCCAGCACCCAAGCCGGACTAGCGGGCCGCACAGATACGCAGTATTTT. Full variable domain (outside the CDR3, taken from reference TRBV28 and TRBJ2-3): DVKVTQSSRYLVKRTGEKVFLECVQDMDHENMFWYRQDPGLGLRLIYFSYDVKMKEKGDIPEGYSVSREKKERFSLILESASTNQTSMYLCASTQAGLAGRTDTQYFGPGTRLTVL.

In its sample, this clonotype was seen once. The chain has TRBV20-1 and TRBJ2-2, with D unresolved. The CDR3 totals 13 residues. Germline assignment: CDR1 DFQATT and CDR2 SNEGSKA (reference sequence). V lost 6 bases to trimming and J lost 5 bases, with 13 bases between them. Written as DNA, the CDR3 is TGCAGTGCCTTTCCCCTCGGGACCGGGGAGCTGTTTTTT. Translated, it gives CSAFPLGTGELFF.

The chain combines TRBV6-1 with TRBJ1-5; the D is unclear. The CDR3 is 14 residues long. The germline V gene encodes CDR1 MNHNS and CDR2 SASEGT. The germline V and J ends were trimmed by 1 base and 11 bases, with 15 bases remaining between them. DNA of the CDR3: TGTGCCAGCAGTGAAGAGGGAGGCCTAGGGACCCAGCATTTT. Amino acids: CASSEEGGLGTQHF.

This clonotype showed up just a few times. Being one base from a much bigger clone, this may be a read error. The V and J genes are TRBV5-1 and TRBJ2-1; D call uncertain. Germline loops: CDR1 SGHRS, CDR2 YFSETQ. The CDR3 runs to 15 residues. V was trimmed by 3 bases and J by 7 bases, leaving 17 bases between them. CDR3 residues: CASSWSRALRNEQFF. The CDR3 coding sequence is TGCGCCAGCAGCTGGTCCCGGGCCTTAAGGAATGAGCAGTTCTTC.

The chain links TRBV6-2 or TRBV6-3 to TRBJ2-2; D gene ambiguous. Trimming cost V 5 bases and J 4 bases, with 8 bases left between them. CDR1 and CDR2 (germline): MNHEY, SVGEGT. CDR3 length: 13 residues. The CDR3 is CASSDRVTGELFF. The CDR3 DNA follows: TGTGCCAGCAGTGATAGGGTCACCGGGGAGCTGTTTTTT.

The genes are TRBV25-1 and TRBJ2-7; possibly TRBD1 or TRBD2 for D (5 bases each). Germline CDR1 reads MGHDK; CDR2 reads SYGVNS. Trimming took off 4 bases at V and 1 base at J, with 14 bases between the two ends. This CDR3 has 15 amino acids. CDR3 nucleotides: TGTGCCAGCAGTGGAACCGGGACGGGATCCTACGAGCAGTACTTC. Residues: CASSGTGTGSYEQYF.